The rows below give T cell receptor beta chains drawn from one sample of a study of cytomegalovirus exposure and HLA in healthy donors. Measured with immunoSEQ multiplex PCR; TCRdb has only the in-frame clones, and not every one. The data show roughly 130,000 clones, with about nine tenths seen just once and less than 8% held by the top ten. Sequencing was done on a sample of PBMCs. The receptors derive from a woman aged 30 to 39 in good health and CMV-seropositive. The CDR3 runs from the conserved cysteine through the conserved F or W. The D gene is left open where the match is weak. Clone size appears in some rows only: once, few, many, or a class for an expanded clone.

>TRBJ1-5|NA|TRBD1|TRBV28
CASSLGQGGQPQHF
TGTGCCAGCAGTTTAGGACAGGGGGGTCAGCCCCAGCATTTT
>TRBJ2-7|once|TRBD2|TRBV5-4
CASSPTGGRPTAYEQYF
TGTGCCAGCAGCCCCACCGGCGGGAGGCCGACGGCCTACGAGCAGTACTTC
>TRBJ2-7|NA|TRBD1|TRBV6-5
CASSWTGSSYEQYF
TGTGCCAGCAGTTGGACAGGGAGCTCCTACGAGCAGTACTTC
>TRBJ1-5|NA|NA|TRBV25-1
CASSLQGNQPQHF
TGTGCCAGCAGTTTGCAGGGCAATCAGCCCCAGCATTTT
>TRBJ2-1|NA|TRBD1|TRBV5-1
CASSLGGGGHNEQFF
TGCGCCAGCAGCTTGGGAGGGGGCGGCCACAATGAGCAGTTCTTC
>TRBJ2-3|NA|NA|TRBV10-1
CASSEESRTHTQYF
TGCGCCAGCAGTGAGGAATCCCGGACTCATACGCAGTATTTT
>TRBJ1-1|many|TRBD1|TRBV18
CASSPLQGAREAFF
TGTGCCAGCTCACCGCTACAGGGGGCGCGTGAAGCTTTCTTT
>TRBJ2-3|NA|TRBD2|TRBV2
CASNLAGGDTQYF
TGTGCCAGCAACCTAGCGGGAGGAGATACGCAGTATTTT
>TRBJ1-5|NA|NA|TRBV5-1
CASSLDSGGNQPQHF
TGCGCCAGCAGCTTGGATTCGGGGGGCAATCAGCCCCAGCATTTT
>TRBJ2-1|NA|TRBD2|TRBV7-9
CASSHGTSGNNEQFF
TGTGCCAGCAGCCATGGGACTAGCGGAAACAATGAGCAGTTCTTC
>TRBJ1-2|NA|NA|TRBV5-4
CASSLDLWDTGGYTF
TGTGCCAGCAGCTTGGATCTTTGGGACACGGGAGGCTACACCTTC
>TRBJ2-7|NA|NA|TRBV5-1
CASSLDPAGFYEQYF
TGCGCCAGCAGCTTGGACCCAGCGGGCTTTTACGAGCAGTACTTC
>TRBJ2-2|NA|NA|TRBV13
CASSPRMEGTGELFF
TGTGCCAGCAGCCCACGCATGGAGGGGACCGGGGAGCTGTTTTTT
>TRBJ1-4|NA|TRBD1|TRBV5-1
CASSLQGTNEKLFF
TGCGCCAGCAGCTTACAGGGGACTAATGAAAAACTGTTTTTT
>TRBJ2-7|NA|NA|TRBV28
CASSFRRHSYEQYF
TGTGCCAGCAGTTTCCGGCGGCACTCCTACGAGCAGTACTTC
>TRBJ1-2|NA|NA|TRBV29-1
CSVPGILDGYTF
TGCAGCGTTCCAGGGATTCTGGATGGCTACACCTTC
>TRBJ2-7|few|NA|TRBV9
CASSVGLHTEQYF
TGTGCCAGCAGCGTAGGACTACACACGGAGCAGTACTTC
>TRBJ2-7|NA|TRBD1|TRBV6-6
CASSQRGTDFYEQYF
TGTGCCAGCAGTCAAAGGGGGACAGACTTCTACGAGCAGTACTTC
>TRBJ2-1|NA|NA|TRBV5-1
CASSLSEGQFF
TGCGCCAGCAGCTTAAGCGAAGGGCAGTTCTTC
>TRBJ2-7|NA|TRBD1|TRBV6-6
CASSYTGGGVLGEQYF
TGTGCCAGCAGTTATACAGGGGGTGGCGTATTGGGGGAGCAGTACTTC
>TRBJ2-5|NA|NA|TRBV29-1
CSVELAGRQETQYF
TGCAGCGTTGAGTTGGCAGGGCGCCAAGAGACCCAGTACTTC
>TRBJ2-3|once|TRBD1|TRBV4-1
CASSPSRDGGQGTQYF
TGCGCCAGCAGCCCTAGCCGGGACGGAGGACAGGGTACGCAGTATTTT
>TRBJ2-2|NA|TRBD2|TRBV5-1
CASSPETSGIHTGELFF
TGCGCCAGCAGCCCCGAGACTAGCGGGATCCACACCGGGGAGCTGTTTTTT
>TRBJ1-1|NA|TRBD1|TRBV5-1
CASSLDGTGGTEAFF
TGCGCCAGCAGCTTGGACGGGACAGGGGGTACTGAAGCTTTCTTT
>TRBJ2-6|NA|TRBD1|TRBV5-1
CASTGTDNVLTF
TGCGCCAGTACCGGGACAGACAACGTCCTGACTTTC
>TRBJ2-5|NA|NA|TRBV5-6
CASSGRRVRQETQYF
TGTGCCAGCAGCGGGCGGAGGGTTCGCCAAGAGACCCAGTACTTC
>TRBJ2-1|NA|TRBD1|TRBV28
CASRDRVNHEQFF
TGTGCCAGCAGGGACAGGGTAAATCATGAGCAGTTCTTC
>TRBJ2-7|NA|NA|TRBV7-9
CASSLRGYEQYF
TGTGCCAGCAGCCTAAGGGGATACGAGCAGTACTTC
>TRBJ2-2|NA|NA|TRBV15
CATSRSVRTPNTGELFF
TGTGCCACCAGCAGAAGTGTCAGGACTCCGAACACCGGGGAGCTGTTTTTT